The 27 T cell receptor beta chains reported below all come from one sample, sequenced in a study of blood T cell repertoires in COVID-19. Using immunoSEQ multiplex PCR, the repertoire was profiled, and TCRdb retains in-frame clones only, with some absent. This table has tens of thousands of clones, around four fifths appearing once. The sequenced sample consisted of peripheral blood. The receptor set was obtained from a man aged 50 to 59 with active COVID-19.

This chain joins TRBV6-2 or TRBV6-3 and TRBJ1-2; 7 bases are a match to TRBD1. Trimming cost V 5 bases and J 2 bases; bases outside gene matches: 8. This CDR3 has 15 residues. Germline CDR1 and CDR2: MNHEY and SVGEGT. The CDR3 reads CASSPRTGSNYGYTF. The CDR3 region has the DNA TGTGCCAGCAGTCCCCGGACAGGTTCCAACTATGGCTACACCTTC.

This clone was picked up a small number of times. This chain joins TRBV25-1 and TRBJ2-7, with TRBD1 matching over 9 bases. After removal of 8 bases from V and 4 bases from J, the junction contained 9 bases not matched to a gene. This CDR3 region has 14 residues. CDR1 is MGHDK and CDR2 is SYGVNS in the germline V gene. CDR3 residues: CASGPGQGGYEQYF. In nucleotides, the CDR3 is TGTGCCAGCGGACCGGGACAGGGTGGGTACGAGCAGTACTTC.

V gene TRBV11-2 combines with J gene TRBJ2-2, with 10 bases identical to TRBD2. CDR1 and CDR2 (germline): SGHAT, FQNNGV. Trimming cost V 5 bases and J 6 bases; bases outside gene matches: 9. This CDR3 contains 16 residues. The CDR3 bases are TGTGCCAGCAGCCCTCTAGCGGGAGTGACCGCCGGGGAGCTGTTTTTT. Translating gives CASSPLAGVTAGELFF.

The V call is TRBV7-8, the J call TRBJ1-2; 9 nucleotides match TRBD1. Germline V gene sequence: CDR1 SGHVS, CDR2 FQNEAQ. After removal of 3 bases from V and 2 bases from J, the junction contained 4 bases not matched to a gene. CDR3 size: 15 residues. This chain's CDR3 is CASSLAGTGNYGYTF. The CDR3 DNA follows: TGTGCCAGCAGCTTGGCCGGGACAGGGAACTATGGCTACACCTTC.

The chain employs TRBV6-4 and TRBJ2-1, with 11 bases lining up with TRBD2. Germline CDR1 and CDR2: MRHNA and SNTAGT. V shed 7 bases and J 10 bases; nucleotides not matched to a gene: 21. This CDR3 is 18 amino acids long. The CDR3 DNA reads TGTGCCAGCACCCGATTGCCTAGCGGGAGGCCTCTAACAGCAGAGCAGTTCTTC. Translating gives CASTRLPSGRPLTAEQFF.

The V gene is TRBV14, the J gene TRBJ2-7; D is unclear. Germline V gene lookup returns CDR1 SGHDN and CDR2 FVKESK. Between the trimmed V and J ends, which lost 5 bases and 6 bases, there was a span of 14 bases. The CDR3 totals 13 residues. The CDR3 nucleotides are TGTGCCAGCAGCAAACTCCTTTCGGGCGAGCAGTACTTC. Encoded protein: CASSKLLSGEQYF.

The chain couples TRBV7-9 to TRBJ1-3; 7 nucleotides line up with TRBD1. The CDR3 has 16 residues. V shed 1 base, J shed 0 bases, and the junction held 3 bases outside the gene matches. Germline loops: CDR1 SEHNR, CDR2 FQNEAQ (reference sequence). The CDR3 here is CASSLGGQLSGNTIYF. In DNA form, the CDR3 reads TGTGCCAGCAGCTTAGGGGGACAGCTCTCTGGAAACACCATATATTTT. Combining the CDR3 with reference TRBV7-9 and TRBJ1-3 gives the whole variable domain DTGVSQNPRHKITKRGQNVTFRCDPISEHNRLYWYRQTLGQGPEFLTYFQNEAQLEKSRLLSDRFSAERPKGSFSTLEIQRTEQGDSAMYLCASSLGGQLSGNTIYFGEGSWLTVV.

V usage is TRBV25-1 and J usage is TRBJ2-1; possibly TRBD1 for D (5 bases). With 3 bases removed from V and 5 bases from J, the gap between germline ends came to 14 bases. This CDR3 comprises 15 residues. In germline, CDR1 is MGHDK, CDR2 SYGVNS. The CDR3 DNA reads TGTGCCAGCAGTGAGGCAGGGTTGAAGAACAATGAGCAGTTCTTC. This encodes CASSEAGLKNNEQFF. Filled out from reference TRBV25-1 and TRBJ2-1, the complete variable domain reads EADIYQTPRYLVIGTGKKITLECSQTMGHDKMYWYQQDPGMELHLIHYSYGVNSTEKGDLSSESTVSRIRTEHFPLTLESARPSHTSQYLCASSEAGLKNNEQFFGPGTRLTVL.

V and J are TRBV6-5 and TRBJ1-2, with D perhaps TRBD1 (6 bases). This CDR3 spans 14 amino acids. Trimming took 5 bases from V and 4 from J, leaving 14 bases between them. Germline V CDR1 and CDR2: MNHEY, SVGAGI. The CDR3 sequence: CASSIYREGYGYTF. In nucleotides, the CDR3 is TGTGCCAGCAGTATATACAGGGAGGGCTATGGCTACACCTTC.

CDR3 nucleotide sequence: TGTGCCAGCAGTGACTCGAACAGGGGAAGCGGCTACACCTTC. It yields the protein CASSDSNRGSGYTF. This chain links TRBV6-4 with TRBJ1-2; 7 nucleotides line up with TRBD1. Germline loops: CDR1 MRHNA, CDR2 SNTAGT. This CDR3 has 14 amino acids. Trimming took 0 bases from V and 8 from J; bases not matched to a gene: 6.

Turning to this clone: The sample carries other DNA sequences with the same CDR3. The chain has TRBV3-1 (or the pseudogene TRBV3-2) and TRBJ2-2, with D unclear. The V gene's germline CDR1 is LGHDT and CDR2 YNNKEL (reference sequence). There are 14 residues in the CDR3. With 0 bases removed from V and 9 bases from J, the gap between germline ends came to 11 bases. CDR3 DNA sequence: TGTGCCAGCAGCCAAGATTTTACTTCCAGGGAGCTGTTTTTT. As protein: CASSQDFTSRELFF.

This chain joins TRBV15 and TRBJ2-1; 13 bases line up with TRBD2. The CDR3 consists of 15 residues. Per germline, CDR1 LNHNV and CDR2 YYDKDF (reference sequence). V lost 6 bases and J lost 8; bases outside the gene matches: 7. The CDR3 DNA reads TGTGCCACCAGTACCGGGACTAGCGGGGCCGATGAGCAGTTCTTC. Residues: CATSTGTSGADEQFF. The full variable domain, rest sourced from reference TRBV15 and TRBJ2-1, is DAMVIQNPRYQVTQFGKPVTLSCSQTLNHNVMYWYQQKSSQAPKLLFHYYDKDFNNEADTPDNFQSRRPNTSFCFLDIRSPGLGDTAMYLCATSTGTSGADEQFFGPGTRLTVL.

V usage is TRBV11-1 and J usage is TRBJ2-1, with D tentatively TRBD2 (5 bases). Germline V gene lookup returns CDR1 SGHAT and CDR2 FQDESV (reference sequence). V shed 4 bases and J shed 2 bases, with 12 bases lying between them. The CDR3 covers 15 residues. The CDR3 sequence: CASSSERRTYNEQFF. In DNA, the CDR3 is TGTGCCAGCAGCTCGGAGCGGAGGACCTACAATGAGCAGTTCTTC.

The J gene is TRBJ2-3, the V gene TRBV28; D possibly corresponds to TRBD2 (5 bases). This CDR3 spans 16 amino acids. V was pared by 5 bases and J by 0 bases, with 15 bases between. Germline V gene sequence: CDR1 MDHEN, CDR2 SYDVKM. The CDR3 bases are TGTGCCAGCAGTCTCCGGACTTTGTCTAGCACAGATACGCAGTATTTT. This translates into CASSLRTLSSTDTQYF. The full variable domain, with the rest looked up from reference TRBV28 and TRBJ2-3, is DVKVTQSSRYLVKRTGEKVFLECVQDMDHENMFWYRQDPGLGLRLIYFSYDVKMKEKGDIPEGYSVSREKKERFSLILESASTNQTSMYLCASSLRTLSSTDTQYFGPGTRLTVL.

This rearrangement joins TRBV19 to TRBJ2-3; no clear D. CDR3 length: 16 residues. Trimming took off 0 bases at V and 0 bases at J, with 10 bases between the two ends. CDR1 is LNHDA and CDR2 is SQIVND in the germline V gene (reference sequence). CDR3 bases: TGTGCCAGTAGTATAGACGGGTTAAGGAGCACAGATACGCAGTATTTT. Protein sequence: CASSIDGLRSTDTQYF.

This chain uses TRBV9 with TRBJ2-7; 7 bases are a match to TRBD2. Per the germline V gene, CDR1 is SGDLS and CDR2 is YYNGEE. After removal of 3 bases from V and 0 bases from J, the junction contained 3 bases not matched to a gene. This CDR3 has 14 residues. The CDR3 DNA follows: TGTGCCAGCAGCGCGTCGGGAGGCTCCTACGAGCAGTACTTC. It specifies CASSASGGSYEQYF.

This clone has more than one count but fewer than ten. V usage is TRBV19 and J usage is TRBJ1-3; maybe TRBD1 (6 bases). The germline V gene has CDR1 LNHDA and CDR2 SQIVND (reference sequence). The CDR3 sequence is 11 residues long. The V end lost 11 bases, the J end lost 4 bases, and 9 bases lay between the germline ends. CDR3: CAVGAGNTIYF. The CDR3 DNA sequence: TGTGCCGTGGGGGCCGGAAACACCATATATTTT. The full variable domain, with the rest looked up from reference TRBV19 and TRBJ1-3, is DGGITQSPKYLFRKEGQNVTLSCEQNLNHDAMYWYRQDPGQGLRLIYYSQIVNDFQKGDIAEGYSVSREKKESFPLTVTSAQKNPTAFYLCAVGAGNTIYFGEGSWLTVV.

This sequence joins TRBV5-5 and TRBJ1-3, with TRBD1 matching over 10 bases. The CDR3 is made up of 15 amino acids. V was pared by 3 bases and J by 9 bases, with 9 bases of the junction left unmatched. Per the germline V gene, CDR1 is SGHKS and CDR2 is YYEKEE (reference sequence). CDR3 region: CASSSSGTGAGTIYF. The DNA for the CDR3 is TGTGCCAGCAGCTCGTCCGGGACAGGGGCTGGCACCATATATTTT.

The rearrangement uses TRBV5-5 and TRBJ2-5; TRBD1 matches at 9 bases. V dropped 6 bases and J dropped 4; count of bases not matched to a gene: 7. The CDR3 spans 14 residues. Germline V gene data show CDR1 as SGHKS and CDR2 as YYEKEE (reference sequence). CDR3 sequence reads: CASTVTGGGETQYF. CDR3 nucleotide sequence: TGTGCCAGCACCGTGACAGGGGGGGGAGAGACCCAGTACTTC.

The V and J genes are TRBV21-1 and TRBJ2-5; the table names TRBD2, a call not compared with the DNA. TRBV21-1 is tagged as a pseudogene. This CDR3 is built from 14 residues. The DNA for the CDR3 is TGTGCCAGCAGCAAAAGTGCGCTACAAGAGACCCAGTACTTC. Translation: CASSKSALQETQYF.

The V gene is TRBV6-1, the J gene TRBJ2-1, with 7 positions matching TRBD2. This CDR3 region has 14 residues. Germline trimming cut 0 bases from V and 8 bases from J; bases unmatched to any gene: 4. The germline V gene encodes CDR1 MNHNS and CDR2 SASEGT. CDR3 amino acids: CASSEAWEGDEQFF. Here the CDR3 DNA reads TGTGCCAGCAGTGAAGCGTGGGAGGGCGATGAGCAGTTCTTC.

The CDR3 here is CASSYTRAHEQYF. CDR3 DNA: TGTGCCAGCAGTTACACCAGGGCTCACGAGCAGTACTTC. The chain uses TRBV6-5 and TRBJ2-7, with a tentative D call TRBD1 (5 bases). This CDR3 has 13 amino acids. Trimming left V 2 bases short and J 5 bases short, with 10 bases between. Germline V CDR1 and CDR2: MNHEY, SVGAGI.

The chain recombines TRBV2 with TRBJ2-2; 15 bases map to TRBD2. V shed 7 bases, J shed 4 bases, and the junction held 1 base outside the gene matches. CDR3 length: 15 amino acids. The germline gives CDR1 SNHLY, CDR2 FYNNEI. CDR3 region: CASKGLAGGTGELFF. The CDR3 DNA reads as TGTGCCAGCAAGGGACTAGCGGGGGGCACCGGGGAGCTGTTTTTT. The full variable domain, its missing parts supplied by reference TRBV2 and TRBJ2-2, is EPEVTQTPSHQVTQMGQEVILRCVPISNHLYFYWYRQILGQKVEFLVSFYNNEISEKSEIFDDQFSVERPDGSNFTLKIRSTKLEDSAMYFCASKGLAGGTGELFFGEGSRLTVL.

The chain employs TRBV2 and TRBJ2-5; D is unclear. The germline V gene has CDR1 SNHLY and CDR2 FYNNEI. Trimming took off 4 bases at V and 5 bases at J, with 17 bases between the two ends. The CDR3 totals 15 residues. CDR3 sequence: CASSGIRLPRETQYF. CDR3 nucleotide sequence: TGTGCCAGCAGTGGGATCCGACTCCCGAGGGAGACCCAGTACTTC.

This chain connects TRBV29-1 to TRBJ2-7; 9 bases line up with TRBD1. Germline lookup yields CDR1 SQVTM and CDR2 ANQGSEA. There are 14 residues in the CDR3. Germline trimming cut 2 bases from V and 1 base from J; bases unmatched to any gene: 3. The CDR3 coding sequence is TGCAGCGTTGAAATCGGACAGGGGTCCTACGAGCAGTACTTC. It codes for CSVEIGQGSYEQYF.

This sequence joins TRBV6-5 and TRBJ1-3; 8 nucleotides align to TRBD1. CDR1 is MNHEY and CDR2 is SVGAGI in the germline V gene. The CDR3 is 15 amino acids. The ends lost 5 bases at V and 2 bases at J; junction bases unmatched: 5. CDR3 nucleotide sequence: TGTGCCAGCAGTCCGACAGGGGCGACTGGAAACACCATATATTTT. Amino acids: CASSPTGATGNTIYF.

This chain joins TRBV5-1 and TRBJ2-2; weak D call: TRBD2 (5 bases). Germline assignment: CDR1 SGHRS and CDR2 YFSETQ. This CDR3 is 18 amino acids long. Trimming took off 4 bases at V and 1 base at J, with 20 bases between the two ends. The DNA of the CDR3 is TGCGCCAGCAGCCCCACTAGGGTGCTCCCCAAGAACACCGGGGAGCTGTTTTTT. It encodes CASSPTRVLPKNTGELFF.